These T cell receptor beta chains were read from a single sample in a study of molecular identifiers for immune sequencing clone quantification. One entry per CDR3 protein, called by TCRdb with MiXCR from the PCR reads. Of approximately 550,000 distinct CDR3 sequences in the sample, about a fifth were seen once. Sequenced material: naive CD8+ T cells from blood, with Jurkat cell RNA spiked in. All receptors derive from a human donor in good health. Some libraries in this study had Jurkat cell RNA spiked in. The CDR3 runs from the conserved cysteine through the conserved F or W. The D gene is left open where the match is weak. Part of the rows lack a size; the others show once, few, many or a class for expanded clones.

TRBV2	TRBJ2-1	TRBD1	.	CASRVGTGEVYNEQFF	TGTGCCAGCAGAGTGGGGACAGGGGAGGTGTACAATGAGCAGTTCTTC
TRBV20-1	TRBJ1-2	.	many	CSARDGTPPIGYTF	TGCAGTGCTAGAGATGGGACACCCCCAATTGGCTACACCTTC
TRBV12-3/TRBV12-4	TRBJ2-2	.	.	CASSFFQSNTGELFF	TGTGCCAGCAGTTTTTTTCAGTCGAACACCGGGGAGCTGTTTTTT
TRBV12-3/TRBV12-4	TRBJ1-1	.	few	CASSLAPSLGIDTEAFF	TGTGCCAGCAGTTTAGCCCCCTCTCTGGGGATAGACACTGAAGCTTTCTTT
TRBV20-1	TRBJ2-3	TRBD2	many	CSASALAGGFTDTQYF	TGCAGTGCCTCCGCACTAGCGGGAGGGTTCACAGATACGCAGTATTTT
TRBV2	TRBJ2-3	TRBD1	.	CASSEASGTGVITDTQYF	TGTGCCAGCAGTGAAGCGAGTGGGACAGGGGTTATCACAGATACGCAGTATTTT
TRBV19	TRBJ2-3	.	few	CASRSRGTSTDTQYF	TGTGCCAGTAGATCTCGCGGAACTAGCACAGATACGCAGTATTTT
TRBV6-2/TRBV6-3	TRBJ2-7	.	.	CASSYPRAGKPSYEQYF	TGTGCCAGCAGTTACCCGCGAGCCGGAAAACCATCCTACGAGCAGTACTTC
TRBV13	TRBJ2-2	.	many	CASSFQNTGELFF	TGTGCCAGCAGCTTTCAGAACACCGGGGAGCTGTTTTTT
TRBV30	TRBJ1-3	.	.	CAWSTGHSRRGNTIYF	TGTGCCTGGAGTACAGGACACAGCCGTAGGGGAAACACCATATATTTT
TRBV29-1	TRBJ2-1	.	many	CSVEALRPTGSYNEQFF	TGCAGCGTTGAAGCGCTTCGTCCCACGGGGTCCTACAATGAGCAGTTCTTC
TRBV30	TRBJ1-1	.	many	CAWSGMAYEAFF	TGTGCCTGGAGTGGGATGGCATATGAAGCTTTCTTT
TRBV25-1	TRBJ1-5	.	many	CASSEPGTEGQPQHF	TGTGCCAGCAGTGAACCGGGAACCGAGGGACAGCCCCAGCATTTT
TRBV5-5	TRBJ2-3	TRBD2	many	CASSSPGLAPDTQYF	TGTGCCAGCAGCTCGCCGGGACTAGCCCCAGATACGCAGTATTTT
TRBV20-1	TRBJ2-1	.	.	CSAPRGTRYNEQFF	TGCAGTGCTCCGCGGGGAACAAGATACAATGAGCAGTTCTTC
TRBV3-1	TRBJ2-3	.	.	CASSQDLLLLGTDTQYF	TGTGCCAGCAGCCAAGACCTTCTCCTACTAGGCACAGATACGCAGTATTTT
TRBV7-2	TRBJ2-1	TRBD2	many	CASSLAGGNYNEQFF	TGTGCCAGCAGCCTAGCGGGAGGCAACTACAATGAGCAGTTCTTC
TRBV4-2	TRBJ2-7	.	few	CASSQVVTNTYEQYF	TGTGCCAGCAGCCAAGTAGTGACGAATACCTACGAGCAGTACTTC
TRBV12-3/TRBV12-4	TRBJ2-7	.	many	CASSDQQGHEQYF	TGTGCCAGCAGTGATCAGCAGGGGCACGAGCAGTACTTC
TRBV5-1	TRBJ2-7	TRBD1	few	CASSLGQQYEQYF	TGCGCCAGCAGCCTGGGACAGCAGTACGAGCAGTACTTC
TRBV25-1	TRBJ2-6	.	.	CASSEYISGANVLTF	TGTGCCAGCAGTGAATATATCTCTGGGGCCAACGTCCTGACTTTC
TRBV19	TRBJ2-7	TRBD2	few	CASSGGLSRYYEQYF	TGTGCCAGTAGCGGGGGGTTAAGCAGATACTACGAGCAGTACTTC
TRBV4-1	TRBJ2-4	.	few	CASSQQLSGAIQYF	TGCGCCAGCAGCCAGCAACTCTCAGGAGCCATTCAGTACTTC
TRBV2	TRBJ2-2	TRBD2	.	CASIGGDTGELFF	TGTGCCAGCATTGGGGGGGACACCGGGGAGCTGTTTTTT
TRBV5-4	TRBJ2-7	.	.	CASSLAGVGEVAYEQYF	TGTGCCAGCAGCTTGGCGGGGGTGGGGGAGGTAGCCTACGAGCAGTACTTC
TRBV5-5	TRBJ1-2	TRBD1	many	CASSAYRGASDGYTF	TGTGCCAGCAGCGCATACAGGGGCGCCAGCGATGGCTACACCTTC
TRBV20-1	TRBJ2-1	TRBD2	few	CSALPRLAGGPHEQFF	TGCAGTGCTCTACCGAGACTAGCGGGAGGGCCCCATGAGCAGTTCTTC
TRBV30	TRBJ2-7	TRBD1	many	CAWGPGTGYYEQYF	TGTGCCTGGGGCCCCGGGACAGGGTACTACGAGCAGTACTTC
TRBV6-6	TRBJ1-1	.	few	CASSYSFGDTEAFF	TGTGCCAGCAGTTACTCGTTCGGGGACACTGAAGCTTTCTTT
TRBV19	TRBJ1-5	.	.	CASSIDGDLSRQPQHF	TGTGCCAGTAGTATAGATGGGGACCTAAGCCGTCAGCCCCAGCATTTT
TRBV6-4	TRBJ2-6	.	few	CASISGGANVLTF	TGTGCCAGCATCTCCGGGGGGGCCAACGTCCTGACTTTC
TRBV6-2/TRBV6-3	TRBJ2-7	.	.	CASSYSGNNPTFFYEQYF	TGTGCCAGCAGTTACTCCGGAAATAACCCTACGTTCTTCTACGAGCAGTACTTC
TRBV7-9	TRBJ2-7	.	many	CASRSDSYEQYF	TGTGCCAGCAGGAGTGACTCCTACGAGCAGTACTTC
TRBV5-5	TRBJ2-4	.	many	CAWPVPGVAKNIQYF	TGTGCCTGGCCCGTTCCAGGAGTAGCCAAAAACATTCAGTACTTC
TRBV6-6	TRBJ1-2	.	.	CASSPTRTVPDGYTF	TGTGCCAGCAGTCCGACGAGGACAGTACCGGATGGCTACACCTTC
TRBV30	TRBJ1-1	.	few	CAWSVLSGAAEAFF	TGTGCCTGGAGTGTACTGTCAGGGGCAGCTGAAGCTTTCTTT
TRBV24-1	TRBJ2-3	.	many	CATSGPGLPDTQYF	TGTGCCACCAGTGGTCCAGGGCTTCCAGATACGCAGTATTTT